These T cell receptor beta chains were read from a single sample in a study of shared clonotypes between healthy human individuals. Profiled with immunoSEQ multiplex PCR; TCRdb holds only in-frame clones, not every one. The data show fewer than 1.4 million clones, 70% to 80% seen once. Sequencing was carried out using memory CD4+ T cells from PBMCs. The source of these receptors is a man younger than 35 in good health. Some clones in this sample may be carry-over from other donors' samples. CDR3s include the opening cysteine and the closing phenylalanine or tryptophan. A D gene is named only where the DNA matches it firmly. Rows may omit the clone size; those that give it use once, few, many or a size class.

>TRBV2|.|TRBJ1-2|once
CASSGDLDYGYTF
TGTGCCAGCAGTGGAGACCTGGATTATGGCTACACCTTC
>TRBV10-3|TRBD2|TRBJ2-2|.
CAIGKGPSGVLTGELFF
TGTGCCATCGGCAAAGGTCCTAGCGGAGTCCTCACCGGGGAGCTGTTTTTT
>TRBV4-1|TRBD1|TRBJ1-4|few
CASSVQGVGKLFF
TGCGCCAGCAGCGTACAGGGGGTCGGAAAACTGTTTTTT
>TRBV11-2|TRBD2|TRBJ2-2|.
CASSLWTSGRSGELFF
TGTGCCAGCAGCCTTTGGACTAGCGGGAGATCCGGGGAGCTGTTTTTT
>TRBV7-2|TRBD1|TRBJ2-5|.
CASSLDRGRETQYF
TGTGCCAGCAGCTTGGACAGGGGGAGGGAGACCCAGTACTTC
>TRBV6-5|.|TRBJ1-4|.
CASSYRPRDNEKLFF
TGTGCCAGCAGTTACCGGCCAAGGGATAATGAAAAACTGTTTTTT
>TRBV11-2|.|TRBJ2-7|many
CASSLDLNNRYEQYF
TGTGCCAGCAGCTTAGATCTCAACAATCGCTACGAGCAGTACTTC
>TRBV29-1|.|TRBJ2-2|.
CSVEGPGRTGELFF
TGCAGCGTTGAAGGGCCAGGACGCACCGGGGAGCTGTTTTTT
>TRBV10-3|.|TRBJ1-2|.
CAIRDDRLSGYTF
TGTGCCATCAGGGACGACAGGCTCTCTGGCTACACCTTC
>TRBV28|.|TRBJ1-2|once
CASSSGDKGYGYTF
TGTGCCAGCAGTTCTGGGGATAAGGGCTATGGCTACACCTTC
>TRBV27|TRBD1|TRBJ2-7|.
CASSPPPGQGFYEQYF
TGTGCCAGCAGTCCACCCCCGGGACAGGGGTTCTACGAGCAGTACTTC
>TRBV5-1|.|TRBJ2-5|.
CASSRRGSGNPKETQYF
TGCGCCAGCAGCCGGAGGGGCAGCGGCAACCCCAAGGAGACCCAGTACTTC
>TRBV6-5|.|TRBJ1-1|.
CASSLYRSTEAFF
TGTGCCAGCAGCCTTTACAGATCCACTGAAGCTTTCTTT
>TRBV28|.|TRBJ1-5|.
CASHAEVAYSNQPQHF
TGTGCCAGTCACGCCGAAGTCGCATATAGCAATCAGCCCCAGCATTTT
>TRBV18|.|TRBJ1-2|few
CASSPLDGYTF
TGTGCCAGCTCCCCTCTGGATGGCTACACCTTC
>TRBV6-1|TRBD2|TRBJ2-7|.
CAGQGTSGTYEQYF
TGTGCCGGTCAGGGTACTAGCGGAACCTACGAGCAGTACTTC
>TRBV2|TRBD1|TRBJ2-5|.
CASSDRTGQETQYF
TGTGCCAGCAGTGACCGGACAGGGCAAGAGACCCAGTACTTC
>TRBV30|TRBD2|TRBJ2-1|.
CAHLGASGESYNEQFF
TGTGCCCACCTCGGGGCTAGCGGGGAATCCTACAATGAGCAGTTCTTC
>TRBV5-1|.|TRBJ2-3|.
CASSLTLTSTDTQYF
TGCGCCAGCAGCCTGACTCTTACTAGCACAGATACGCAGTATTTT
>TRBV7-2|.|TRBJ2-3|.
CASSLGPLDTQYF
TGTGCCAGCAGCTTAGGCCCCCTAGATACGCAGTATTTT
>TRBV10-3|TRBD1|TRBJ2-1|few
CAIRATGGSDNEQFF
TGTGCCATCAGAGCCACAGGGGGGTCCGACAATGAGCAGTTCTTC
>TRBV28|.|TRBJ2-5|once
CASSAGGAQETQYF
TGTGCCAGCAGTGCTGGGGGGGCACAAGAGACCCAGTACTTC
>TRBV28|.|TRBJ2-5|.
CASSLVPTKETQYF
TGTGCCAGCAGTTTGGTTCCTACCAAAGAGACCCAGTACTTC
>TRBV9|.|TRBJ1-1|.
CASSELGVSGNDEAFF
TGTGCCAGCAGCGAATTGGGCGTATCAGGGAACGATGAAGCTTTCTTT
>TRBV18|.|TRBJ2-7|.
CASSPPDITYEQYF
TGTGCCAGCTCACCACCGGACATTACCTACGAGCAGTACTTC
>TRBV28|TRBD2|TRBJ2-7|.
CASTAGGKIHEQYF
TGTGCCAGCACTGCGGGAGGAAAAATTCACGAGCAGTACTTC
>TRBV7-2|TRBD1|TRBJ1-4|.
CASSFQGQGVEKLFF
TGTGCCAGCAGCTTTCAAGGACAGGGGGTTGAAAAACTGTTTTTT
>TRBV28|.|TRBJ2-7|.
CASNLSPGEQYF
TGTGCCAGCAACCTGAGCCCCGGCGAGCAGTACTTC
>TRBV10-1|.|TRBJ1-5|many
CARSRFSGNQPQHF
TGCGCCAGATCGAGGTTTTCGGGCAATCAGCCCCAGCATTTT
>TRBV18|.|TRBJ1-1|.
CASSSGLGNTEAFF
TGTGCCAGCTCATCGGGTTTAGGGAACACTGAAGCTTTCTTT
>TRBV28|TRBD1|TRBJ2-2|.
CASSPTGTGYTGELFF
TGTGCCAGCAGTCCGACCGGGACAGGGTATACCGGGGAGCTGTTTTTT
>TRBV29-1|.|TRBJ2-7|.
CSVRERADEQYF
TGCAGCGTTAGGGAGCGGGCTGACGAGCAGTACTTC
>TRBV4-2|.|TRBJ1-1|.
CASSQVIASLNTEAFF
TGTGCCAGCAGCCAAGTCATCGCCAGCTTGAACACTGAAGCTTTCTTT